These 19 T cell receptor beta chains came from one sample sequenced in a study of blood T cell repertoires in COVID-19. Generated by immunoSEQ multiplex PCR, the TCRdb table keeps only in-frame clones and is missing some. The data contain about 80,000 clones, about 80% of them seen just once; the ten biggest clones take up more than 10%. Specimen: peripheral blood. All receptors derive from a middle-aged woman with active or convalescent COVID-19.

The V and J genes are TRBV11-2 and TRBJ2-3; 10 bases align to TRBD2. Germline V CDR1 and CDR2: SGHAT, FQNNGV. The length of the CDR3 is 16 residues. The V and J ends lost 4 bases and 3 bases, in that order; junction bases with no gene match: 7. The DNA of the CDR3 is TGTGCCAGCAGCTCGGGTAGCGGGAGGCGGACAGATACGCAGTATTTT. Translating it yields CASSSGSGRRTDTQYF.

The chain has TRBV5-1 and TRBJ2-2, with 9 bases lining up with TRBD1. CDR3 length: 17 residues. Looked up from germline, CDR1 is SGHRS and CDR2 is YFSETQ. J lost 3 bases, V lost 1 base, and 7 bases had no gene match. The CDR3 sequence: CASSLRGQGWDTGELFF. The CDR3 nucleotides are TGCGCCAGCAGCTTGAGGGGACAGGGCTGGGACACCGGGGAGCTGTTTTTT.

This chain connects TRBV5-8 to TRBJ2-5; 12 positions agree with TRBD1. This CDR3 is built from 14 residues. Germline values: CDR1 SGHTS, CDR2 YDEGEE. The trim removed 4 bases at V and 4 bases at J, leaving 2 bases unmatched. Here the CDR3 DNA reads TGTGCCAGCAGCCCGGGACAGGGGGCAGAGACCCAGTACTTC. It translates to CASSPGQGAETQYF.

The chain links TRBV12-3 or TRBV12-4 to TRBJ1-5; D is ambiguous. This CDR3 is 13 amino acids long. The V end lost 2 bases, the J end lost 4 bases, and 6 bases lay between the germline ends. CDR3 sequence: CASSLNSNQPQHF. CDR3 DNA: TGTGCCAGCAGTTTAAACAGTAATCAGCCCCAGCATTTT.

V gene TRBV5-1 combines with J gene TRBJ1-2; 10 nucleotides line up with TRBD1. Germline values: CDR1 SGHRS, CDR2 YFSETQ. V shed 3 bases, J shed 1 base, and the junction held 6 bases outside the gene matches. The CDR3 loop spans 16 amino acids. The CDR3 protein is CASSWTGGAYNYGYTF. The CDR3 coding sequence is TGCGCCAGCAGCTGGACAGGGGGGGCTTATAACTATGGCTACACCTTC.

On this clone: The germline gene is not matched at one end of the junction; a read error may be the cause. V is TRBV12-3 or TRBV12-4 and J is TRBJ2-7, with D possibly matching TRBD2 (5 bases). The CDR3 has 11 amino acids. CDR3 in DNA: TGTGCCAGCAGTCTAGCCAGCGAGCAGTACTTC. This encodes CASSLASEQYF.

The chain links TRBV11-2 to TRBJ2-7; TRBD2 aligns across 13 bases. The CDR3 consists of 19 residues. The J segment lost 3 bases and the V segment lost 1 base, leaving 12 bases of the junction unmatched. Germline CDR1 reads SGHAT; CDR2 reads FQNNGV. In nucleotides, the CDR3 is TGTGCCAGCAGCTTAGTGGGACAGGGGACTAGCGGGACCGTCTACGAGCAGTACTTC. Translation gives CASSLVGQGTSGTVYEQYF. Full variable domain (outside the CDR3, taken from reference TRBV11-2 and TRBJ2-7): EAGVAQSPRYKIIEKRQSVAFWCNPISGHATLYWYQQILGQGPKLLIQFQNNGVVDDSQLPKDRFSAERLKGVDSTLKIQPAKLEDSAVYLCASSLVGQGTSGTVYEQYFGPGTRLTVT.

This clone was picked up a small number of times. The CDR3 region has the DNA TGCGCCAGCAGCTTGGGGGGAGACACTGAAGCTTTCTTT. Translation gives CASSLGGDTEAFF. The J gene is TRBJ1-1, the V gene TRBV5-1, with no clear D. CDR1 is SGHRS and CDR2 is YFSETQ in the germline V gene. This CDR3 comprises 13 residues. V shed 0 bases and J shed 3 bases, with 6 bases lying between them.

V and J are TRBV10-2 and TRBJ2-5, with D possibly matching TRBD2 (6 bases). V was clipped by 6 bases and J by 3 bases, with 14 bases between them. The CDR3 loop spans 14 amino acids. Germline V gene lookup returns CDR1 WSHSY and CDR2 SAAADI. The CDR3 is CASRDYSREETQYF. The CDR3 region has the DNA TGCGCCAGCAGGGACTATTCAAGGGAAGAGACCCAGTACTTC.

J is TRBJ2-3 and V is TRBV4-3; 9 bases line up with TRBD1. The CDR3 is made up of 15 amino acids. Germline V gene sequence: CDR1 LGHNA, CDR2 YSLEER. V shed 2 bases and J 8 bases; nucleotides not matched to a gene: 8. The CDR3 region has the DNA TGCGCCAGCAGCCAATTTGTGACAGGGGGGGTTACGCAGTATTTT. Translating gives CASSQFVTGGVTQYF.

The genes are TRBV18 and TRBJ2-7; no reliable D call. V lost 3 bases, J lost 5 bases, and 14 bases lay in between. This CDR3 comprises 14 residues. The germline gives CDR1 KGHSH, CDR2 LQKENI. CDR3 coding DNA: TGTGCCAGCTCACCGGGCACTGCTTCCAACGAGCAGTACTTC. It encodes CASSPGTASNEQYF.

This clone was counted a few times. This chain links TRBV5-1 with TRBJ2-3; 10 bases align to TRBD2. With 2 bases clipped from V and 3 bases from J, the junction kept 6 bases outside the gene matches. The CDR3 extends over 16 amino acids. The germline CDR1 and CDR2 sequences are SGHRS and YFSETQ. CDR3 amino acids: CASSFRGSGRTDTQYF. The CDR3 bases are TGCGCCAGCAGCTTCAGGGGTAGCGGGAGGACAGATACGCAGTATTTT.

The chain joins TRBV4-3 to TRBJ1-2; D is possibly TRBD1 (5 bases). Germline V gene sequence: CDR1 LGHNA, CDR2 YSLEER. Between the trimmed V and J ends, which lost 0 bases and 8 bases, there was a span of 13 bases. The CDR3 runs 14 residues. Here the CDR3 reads CASSQDLGWGGYTF. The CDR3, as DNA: TGCGCCAGCAGCCAAGATCTCGGGTGGGGCGGCTACACCTTC.

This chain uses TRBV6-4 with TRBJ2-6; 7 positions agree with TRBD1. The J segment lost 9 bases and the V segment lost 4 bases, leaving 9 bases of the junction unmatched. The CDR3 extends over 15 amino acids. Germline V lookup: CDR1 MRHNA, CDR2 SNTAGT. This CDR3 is CASSADRVRGNVLTF. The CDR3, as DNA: TGTGCCAGCAGTGCCGACAGGGTTCGCGGCAACGTCCTGACTTTC.

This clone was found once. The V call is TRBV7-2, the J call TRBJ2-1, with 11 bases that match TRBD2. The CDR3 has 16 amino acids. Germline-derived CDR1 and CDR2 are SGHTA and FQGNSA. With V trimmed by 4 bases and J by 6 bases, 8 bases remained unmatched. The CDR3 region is CASSSRTSGFTNEQFF. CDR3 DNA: TGTGCCAGCAGCTCCCGGACTAGCGGGTTTACCAATGAGCAGTTCTTC. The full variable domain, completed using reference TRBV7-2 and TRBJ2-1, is GAGVSQSPSNKVTEKGKDVELRCDPISGHTALYWYRQSLGQGLEFLIYFQGNSAPDKSGLPSDRFSAERTGGSVSTLTIQRTQQEDSAVYLCASSSRTSGFTNEQFFGPGTRLTVL.

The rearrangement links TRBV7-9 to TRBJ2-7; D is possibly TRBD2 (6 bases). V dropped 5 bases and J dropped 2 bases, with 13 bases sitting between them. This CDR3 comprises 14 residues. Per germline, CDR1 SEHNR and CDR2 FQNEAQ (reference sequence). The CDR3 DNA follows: TGTGCCAGCAGCCATTCAGGGACTCCCTACGAGCAGTACTTC. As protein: CASSHSGTPYEQYF.

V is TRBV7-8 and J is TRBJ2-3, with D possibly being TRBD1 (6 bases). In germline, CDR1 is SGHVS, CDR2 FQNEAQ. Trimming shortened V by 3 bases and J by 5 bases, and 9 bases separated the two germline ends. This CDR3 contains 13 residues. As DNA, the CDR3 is TGTGCCAGCAGCTTCGACAGGCAAGATACGCAGTATTTT. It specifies CASSFDRQDTQYF.

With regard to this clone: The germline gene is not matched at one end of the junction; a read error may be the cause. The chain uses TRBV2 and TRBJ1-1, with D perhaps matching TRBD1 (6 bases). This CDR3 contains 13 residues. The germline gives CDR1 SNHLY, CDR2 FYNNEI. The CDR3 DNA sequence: TGTGCCAGCAGTGTTAGGGGGAACAATGAAGCTTTCTTT. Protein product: CASSVRGNNEAFF.

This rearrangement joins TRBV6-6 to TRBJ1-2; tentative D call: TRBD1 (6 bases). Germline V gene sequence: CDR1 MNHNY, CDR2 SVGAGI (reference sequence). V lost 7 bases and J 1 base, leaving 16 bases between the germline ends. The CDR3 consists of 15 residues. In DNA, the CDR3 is TGTGCCAGCAACACATTGGGACATTTTAACTATGGCTACACCTTC. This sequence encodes CASNTLGHFNYGYTF.